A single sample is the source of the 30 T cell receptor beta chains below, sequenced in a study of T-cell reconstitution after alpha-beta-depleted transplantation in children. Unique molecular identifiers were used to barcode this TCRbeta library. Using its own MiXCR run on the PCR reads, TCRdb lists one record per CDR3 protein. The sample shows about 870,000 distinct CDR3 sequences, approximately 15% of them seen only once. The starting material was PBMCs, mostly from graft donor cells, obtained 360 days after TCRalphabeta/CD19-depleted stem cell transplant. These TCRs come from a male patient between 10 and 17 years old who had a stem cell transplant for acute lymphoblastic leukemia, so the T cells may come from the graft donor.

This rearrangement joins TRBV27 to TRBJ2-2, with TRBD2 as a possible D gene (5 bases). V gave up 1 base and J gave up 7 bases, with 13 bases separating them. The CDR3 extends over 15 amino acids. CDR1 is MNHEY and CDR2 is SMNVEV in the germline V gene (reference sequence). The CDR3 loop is CASSLWVRGNGELFF. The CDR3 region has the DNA TGTGCCAGCAGTTTATGGGTCCGGGGTAACGGGGAGCTGTTTTTT.

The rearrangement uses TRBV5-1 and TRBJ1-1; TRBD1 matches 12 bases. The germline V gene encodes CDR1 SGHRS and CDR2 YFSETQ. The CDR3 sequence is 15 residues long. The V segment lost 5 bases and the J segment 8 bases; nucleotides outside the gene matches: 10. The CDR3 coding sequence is TGCGCCAGCAGAGCGGGACAGGGGGCGCGGAGGGAAGCTTTCTTT. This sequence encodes CASRAGQGARREAFF. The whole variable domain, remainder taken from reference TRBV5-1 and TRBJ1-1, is KAGVTQTPRYLIKTRGQQVTLSCSPISGHRSVSWYQQTPGQGLQFLFEYFSETQRNKGNFPGRFSGRQFSNSRSEMNVSTLELGDSALYLCASRAGQGARREAFFGQGTRLTVV.

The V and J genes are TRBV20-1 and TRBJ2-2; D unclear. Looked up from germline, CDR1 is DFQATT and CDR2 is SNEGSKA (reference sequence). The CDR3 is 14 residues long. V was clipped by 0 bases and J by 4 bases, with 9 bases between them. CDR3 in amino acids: CSARDSVSTGELFF. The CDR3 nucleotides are TGCAGTGCTAGAGATTCTGTGAGCACCGGGGAGCTGTTTTTT.

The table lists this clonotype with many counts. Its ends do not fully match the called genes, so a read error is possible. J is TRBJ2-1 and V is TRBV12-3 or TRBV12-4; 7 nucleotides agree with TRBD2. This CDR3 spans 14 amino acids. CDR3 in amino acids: CASILAGSYNEQFF. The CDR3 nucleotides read TGTGCCAGCATTTTAGCGGGTTCCTACAATGAGCAGTTCTTC.

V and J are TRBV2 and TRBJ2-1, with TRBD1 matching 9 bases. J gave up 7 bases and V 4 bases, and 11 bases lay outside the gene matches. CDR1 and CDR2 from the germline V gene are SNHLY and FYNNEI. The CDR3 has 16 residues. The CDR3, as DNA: TGTGCCAGCAGTGGACCGGGACAGGGCGTTCTTAATGAGCAGTTCTTC. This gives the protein CASSGPGQGVLNEQFF.

Written as DNA, the CDR3 is TGCAGTGCTAGGTGGAGCGGGGCAACCCCGAGCACAGATACGCAGTATTTT. Translated, it gives CSARWSGATPSTDTQYF. The V call is TRBV20-1, the J call TRBJ2-3; 7 bases are a match to TRBD2. Germline values: CDR1 DFQATT, CDR2 SNEGSKA (reference sequence). This CDR3 region has 17 residues. The V gene end was trimmed by 3 bases and the J gene end by 0 bases; junction bases not matched to a gene: 12.

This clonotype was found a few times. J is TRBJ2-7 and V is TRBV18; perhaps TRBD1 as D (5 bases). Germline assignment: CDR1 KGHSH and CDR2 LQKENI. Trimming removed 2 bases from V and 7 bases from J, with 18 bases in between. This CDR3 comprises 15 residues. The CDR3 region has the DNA TGTGCCAGCTCACCAGTGGCAGGGTCGGGTGTGGAGCAGTACTTC. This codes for CASSPVAGSGVEQYF.

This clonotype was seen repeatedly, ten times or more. CDR3 amino acids: CASSSGPDYEQYF. The CDR3 DNA reads TGTGCCAGCAGTTCCGGGCCAGACTACGAGCAGTACTTC. The chain links TRBV7-6 to TRBJ2-7; D gene uncertain. Germline assignment: CDR1 SGHVS and CDR2 FNYEAQ. V dropped 6 bases and J dropped 3 bases, with 12 bases sitting between them. This CDR3 contains 13 residues.

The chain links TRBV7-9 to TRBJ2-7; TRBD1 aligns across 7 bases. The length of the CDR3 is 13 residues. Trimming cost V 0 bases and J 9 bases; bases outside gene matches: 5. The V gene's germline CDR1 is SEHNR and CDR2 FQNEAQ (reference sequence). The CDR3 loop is CASSLAGPGGQYF. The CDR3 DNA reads TGTGCCAGCAGCTTAGCTGGGCCAGGGGGGCAGTACTTC.

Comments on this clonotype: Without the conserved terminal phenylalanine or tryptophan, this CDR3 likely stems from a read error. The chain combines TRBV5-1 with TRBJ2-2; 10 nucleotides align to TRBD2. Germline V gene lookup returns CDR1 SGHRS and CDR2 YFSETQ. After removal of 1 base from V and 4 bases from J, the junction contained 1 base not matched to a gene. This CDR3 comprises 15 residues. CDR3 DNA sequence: TGCGCCAGCAGCTTGACTAGCGGGATCACCGGGGAGCTGTTTTCT. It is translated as CASSLTSGITGELFS.

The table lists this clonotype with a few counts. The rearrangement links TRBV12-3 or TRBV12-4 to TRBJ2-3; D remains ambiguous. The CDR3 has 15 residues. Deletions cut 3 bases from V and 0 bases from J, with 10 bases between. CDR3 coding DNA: TGTGCCAGCAGTTTCATCGGCGGCAGCACAGATACGCAGTATTTT. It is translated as CASSFIGGSTDTQYF.

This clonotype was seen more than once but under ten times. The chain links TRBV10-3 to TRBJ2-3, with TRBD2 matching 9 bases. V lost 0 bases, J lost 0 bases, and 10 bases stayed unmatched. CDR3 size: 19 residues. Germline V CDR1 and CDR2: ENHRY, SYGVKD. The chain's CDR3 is CAISESTTSGPTSTDTQYF. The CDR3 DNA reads TGTGCCATCAGTGAGTCGACGACTAGCGGTCCTACTAGCACAGATACGCAGTATTTT.

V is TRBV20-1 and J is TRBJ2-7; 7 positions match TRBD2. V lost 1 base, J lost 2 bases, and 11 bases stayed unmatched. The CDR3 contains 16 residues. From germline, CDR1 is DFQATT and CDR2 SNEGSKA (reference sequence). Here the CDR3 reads CSARGVFSGTTYEQYF. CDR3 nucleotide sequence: TGCAGTGCTAGAGGAGTTTTTTCCGGGACTACCTACGAGCAGTACTTC.

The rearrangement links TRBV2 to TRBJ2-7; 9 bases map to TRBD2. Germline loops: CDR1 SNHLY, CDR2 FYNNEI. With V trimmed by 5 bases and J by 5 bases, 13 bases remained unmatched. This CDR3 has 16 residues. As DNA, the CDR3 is TGTGCCAGCAGTCGGCTTAGCGGGAGAAGTGAGGACGAGCAGTACTTC. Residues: CASSRLSGRSEDEQYF.

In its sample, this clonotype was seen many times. The DNA for the CDR3 is TGCGCCAGCAGCCAAGGGAGGGACGGACTAGACTACAATGAGCAGTTCTTC. Amino acid sequence: CASSQGRDGLDYNEQFF. The V gene is TRBV4-1, the J gene TRBJ2-1, with 7 nucleotides matching TRBD2. Germline V CDR1 and CDR2: MGHRA, YSYEKL. This CDR3 region has 17 residues. Trimming removed 1 base from V and 3 bases from J; junction bases left unmatched: 9.

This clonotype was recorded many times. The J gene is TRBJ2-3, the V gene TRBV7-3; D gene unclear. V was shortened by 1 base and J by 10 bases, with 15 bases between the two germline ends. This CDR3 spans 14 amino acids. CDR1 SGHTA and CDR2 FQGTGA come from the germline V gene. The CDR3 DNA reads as TGTGCCAGCAGCTTAAATGGTGACATATATTCGCAGTATTTT. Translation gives CASSLNGDIYSQYF.

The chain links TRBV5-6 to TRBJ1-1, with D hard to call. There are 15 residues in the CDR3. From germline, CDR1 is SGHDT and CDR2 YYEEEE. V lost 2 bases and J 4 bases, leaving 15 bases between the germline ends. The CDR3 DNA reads TGTGCCAGCAGCTTAGGGCAAGACTACCTCACTGAAGCTTTCTTT. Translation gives CASSLGQDYLTEAFF.

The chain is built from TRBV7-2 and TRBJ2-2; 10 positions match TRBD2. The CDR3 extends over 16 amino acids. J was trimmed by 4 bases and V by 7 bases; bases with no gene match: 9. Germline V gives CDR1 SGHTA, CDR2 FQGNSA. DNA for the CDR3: TGTGCCAGCAACCCCCAAGCGGGAGGGTTCACCGGGGAGCTGTTTTTT. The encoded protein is CASNPQAGGFTGELFF.

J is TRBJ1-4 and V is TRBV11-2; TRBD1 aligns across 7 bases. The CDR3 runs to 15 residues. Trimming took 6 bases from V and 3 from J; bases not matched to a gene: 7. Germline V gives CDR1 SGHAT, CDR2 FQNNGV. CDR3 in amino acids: CASRTTGRANEKLFF. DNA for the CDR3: TGTGCCAGCAGGACGACAGGGAGAGCTAATGAAAAACTGTTTTTT.

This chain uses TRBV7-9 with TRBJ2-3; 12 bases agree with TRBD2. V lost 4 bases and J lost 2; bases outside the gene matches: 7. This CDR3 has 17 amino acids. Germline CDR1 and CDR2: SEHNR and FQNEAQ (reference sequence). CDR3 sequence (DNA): TGTGCCAGCAGCTCATACGGGACTAGCGGGTTCACAGATACGCAGTATTTT. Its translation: CASSSYGTSGFTDTQYF.

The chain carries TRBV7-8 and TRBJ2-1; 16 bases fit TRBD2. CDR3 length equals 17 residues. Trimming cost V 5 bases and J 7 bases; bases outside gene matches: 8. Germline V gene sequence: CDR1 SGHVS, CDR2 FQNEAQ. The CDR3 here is CASSARGLAGGWNEQFF. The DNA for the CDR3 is TGTGCCAGCAGCGCTAGGGGACTAGCGGGAGGGTGGAATGAGCAGTTCTTC.

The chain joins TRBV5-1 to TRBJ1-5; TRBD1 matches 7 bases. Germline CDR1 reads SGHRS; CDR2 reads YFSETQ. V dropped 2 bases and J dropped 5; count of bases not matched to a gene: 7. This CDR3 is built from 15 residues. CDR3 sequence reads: CASSLTGEPHQPQHF. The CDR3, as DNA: TGCGCCAGCAGCTTAACAGGGGAACCTCATCAGCCCCAGCATTTT. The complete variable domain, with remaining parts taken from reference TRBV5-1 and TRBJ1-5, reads KAGVTQTPRYLIKTRGQQVTLSCSPISGHRSVSWYQQTPGQGLQFLFEYFSETQRNKGNFPGRFSGRQFSNSRSEMNVSTLELGDSALYLCASSLTGEPHQPQHFGDGTRLSIL.

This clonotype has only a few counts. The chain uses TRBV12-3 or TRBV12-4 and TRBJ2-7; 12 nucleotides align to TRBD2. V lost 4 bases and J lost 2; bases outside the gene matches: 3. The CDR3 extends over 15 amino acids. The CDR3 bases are TGTGCCAGCAGTTCCTGGACTAGCGGGACCTACGAGCAGTACTTC. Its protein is CASSSWTSGTYEQYF.

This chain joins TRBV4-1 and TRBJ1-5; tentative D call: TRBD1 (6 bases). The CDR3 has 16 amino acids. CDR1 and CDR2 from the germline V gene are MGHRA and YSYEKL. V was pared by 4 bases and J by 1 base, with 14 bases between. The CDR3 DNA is TGCGCCAGCAGCCGAGGGGGGATGAGAAGCAATCAGCCCCAGCATTTT. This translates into CASSRGGMRSNQPQHF.

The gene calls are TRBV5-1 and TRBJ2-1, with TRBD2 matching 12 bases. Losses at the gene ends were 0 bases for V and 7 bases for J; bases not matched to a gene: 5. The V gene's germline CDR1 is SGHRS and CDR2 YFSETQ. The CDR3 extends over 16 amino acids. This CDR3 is CASSLASSGRGNEQFF. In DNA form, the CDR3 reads TGCGCCAGCAGCTTGGCCTCTAGCGGGAGGGGGAATGAGCAGTTCTTC.

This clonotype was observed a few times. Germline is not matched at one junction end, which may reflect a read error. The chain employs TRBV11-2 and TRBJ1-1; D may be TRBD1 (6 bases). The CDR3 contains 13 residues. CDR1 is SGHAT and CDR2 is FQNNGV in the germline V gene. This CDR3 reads CASSLRGYTEVFF. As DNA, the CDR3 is TGTGCCAGCAGCTTAAGGGGGTACACTGAAGTTTTCTTT.

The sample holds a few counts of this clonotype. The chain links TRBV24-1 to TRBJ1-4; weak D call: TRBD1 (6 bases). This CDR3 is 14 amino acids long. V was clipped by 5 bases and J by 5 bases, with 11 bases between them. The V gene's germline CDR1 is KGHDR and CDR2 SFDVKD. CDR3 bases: TGTGCCACCAGTGGACAGGTCTCAAATGAAAAACTGTTTTTT. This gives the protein CATSGQVSNEKLFF.

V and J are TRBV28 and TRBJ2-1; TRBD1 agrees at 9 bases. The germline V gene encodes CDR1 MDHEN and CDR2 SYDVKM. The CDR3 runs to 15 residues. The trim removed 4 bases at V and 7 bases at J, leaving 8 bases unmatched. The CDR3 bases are TGTGCCAGCAGTTGGACAGGGGTGTTCGGGAATGAGCAGTTCTTC. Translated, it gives CASSWTGVFGNEQFF.

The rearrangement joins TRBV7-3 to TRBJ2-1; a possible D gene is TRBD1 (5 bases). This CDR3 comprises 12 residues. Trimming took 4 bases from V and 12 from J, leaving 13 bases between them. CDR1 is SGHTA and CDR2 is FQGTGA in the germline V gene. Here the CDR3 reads CASSSSQGRQFF. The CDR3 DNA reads TGTGCCAGCAGCTCATCTCAGGGTAGGCAGTTCTTC.

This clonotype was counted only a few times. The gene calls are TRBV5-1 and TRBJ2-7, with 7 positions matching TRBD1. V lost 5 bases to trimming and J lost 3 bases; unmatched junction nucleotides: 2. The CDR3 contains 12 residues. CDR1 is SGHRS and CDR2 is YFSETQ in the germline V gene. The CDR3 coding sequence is TGCGCCAGCAGGGGACAGCACTACGAGCAGTACTTC. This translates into CASRGQHYEQYF. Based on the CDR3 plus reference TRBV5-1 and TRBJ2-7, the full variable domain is KAGVTQTPRYLIKTRGQQVTLSCSPISGHRSVSWYQQTPGQGLQFLFEYFSETQRNKGNFPGRFSGRQFSNSRSEMNVSTLELGDSALYLCASRGQHYEQYFGPGTRLTVT.